Included here is one TCR beta chain sequence, with context. Its antigen is undetermined. Trimming took 2 bases from V and 3 from J; bases not matched to a gene: 4. The CDR3 totals 16 residues. Germline V gene sequence: CDR1 MGHRA, CDR2 YSYEKL. This sample is drawn from a study of memory CD4+ T cells and cytomegalovirus serostatus. Study details: This sample comes from healthy Belgian adults, several CMV seropositive, 24 seronegative. The study, taken as a whole, reports: Suggested: most of the CMV-linked TCR signature lies in CD4+ memory cells. Median bootstrapped AUC for CMV status was about 0.96 originally, about 0.9 US-trained.

Authors' methods: After removing out-of-frame reads, 2,204,828 distinct TCRbeta sequences remained. TCRdb keeps only in-frame clones here, not all; method: immunoSEQ multiplex PCR. The V and J calls and clone size are taken from that table; D and trimming were inferred from the DNA. The profile shows 45,000 to 55,000 clones, 75% to 85% of them singletons. Single viable CD3+CD4+CD8-CD45RO+ cells were sorted as the memory CD4+ T cells. Sample: memory CD4+ T cells from blood. V is TRBV4-1 and J is TRBJ2-3, with TRBD2 identical over 11 bases. The source of this sequence is an adult in good health and CMV-seronegative. CDR3 in amino acids: CASSQITSGRTDTQYF. CDR3 coding DNA: TGCGCCAGCAGCCAAATAACTAGCGGGAGAACAGATACGCAGTATTTT.